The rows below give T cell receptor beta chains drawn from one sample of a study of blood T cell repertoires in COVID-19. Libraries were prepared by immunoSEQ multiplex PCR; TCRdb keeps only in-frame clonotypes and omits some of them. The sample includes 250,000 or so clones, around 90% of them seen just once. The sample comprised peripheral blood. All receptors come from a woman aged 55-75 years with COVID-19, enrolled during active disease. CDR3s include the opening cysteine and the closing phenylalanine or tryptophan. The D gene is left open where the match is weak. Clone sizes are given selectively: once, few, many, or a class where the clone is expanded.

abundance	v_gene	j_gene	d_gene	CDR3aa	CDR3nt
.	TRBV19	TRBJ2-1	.	CASRPDTGPWNEQFF	TGTGCCAGTAGACCTGACACTGGCCCATGGAATGAGCAGTTCTTC
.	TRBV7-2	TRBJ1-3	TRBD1	CASSLVTGAGNTIYF	TGTGCCAGCAGCTTAGTGACAGGGGCTGGAAACACCATATATTTT
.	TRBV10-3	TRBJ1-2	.	CAISVLREGWGYTF	TGTGCCATCAGTGTTTTGAGGGAGGGATGGGGCTACACCTTC
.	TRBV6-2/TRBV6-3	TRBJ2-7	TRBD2	CASNPSGGAGEQYF	TGTGCCAGCAACCCCAGCGGGGGCGCGGGGGAGCAGTACTTC
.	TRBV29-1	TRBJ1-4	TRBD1	CSVAGGHEKLFF	TGCAGCGTGGCAGGGGGCCATGAAAAACTGTTTTTT
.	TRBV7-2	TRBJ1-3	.	CASSLVGGRPGNTIYF	TGTGCCAGCAGCTTAGTTGGAGGTCGGCCTGGAAACACCATATATTTT
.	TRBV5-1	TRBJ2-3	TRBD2	CASSLGAGGTDTQYF	TGCGCCAGCAGCTTGGGAGCGGGGGGCACAGATACGCAGTATTTT
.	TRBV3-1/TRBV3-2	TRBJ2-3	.	CASSQQSWVAAQYF	TGTGCCAGCAGCCAACAAAGTTGGGTAGCTGCGCAGTATTTT
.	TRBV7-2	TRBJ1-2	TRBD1	CASSPDRGGYGYTF	TGTGCCAGCAGCCCGGACAGGGGTGGCTATGGCTACACCTTC
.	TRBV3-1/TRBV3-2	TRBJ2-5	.	CASSLGAGAVVRDQYF	TGTGCCAGCAGCCTCGGGGCGGGGGCGGTTGTGCGGGACCAGTACTTC
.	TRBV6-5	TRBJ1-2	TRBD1	CAGGGTGFVHGYTF	TGTGCCGGTGGGGGGACAGGGTTTGTCCATGGCTACACCTTC
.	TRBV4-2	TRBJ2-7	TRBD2	CASSQGTSGGPTYEQYF	TGTGCCAGCAGCCAAGGGACTAGCGGGGGGCCCACCTACGAGCAGTACTTC
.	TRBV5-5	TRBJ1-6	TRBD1	CASTTGTGDSPLHF	TGTGCCAGCACCACCGGGACAGGGGACTCACCCCTCCACTTT
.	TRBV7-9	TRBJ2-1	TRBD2	CASSLKRGDYNEQFF	TGTGCCAGCAGCTTAAAGCGGGGGGATTACAATGAGCAGTTCTTC
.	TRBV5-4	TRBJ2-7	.	CASSLGGQENEQYF	TGTGCCAGCAGCTTGGGGGGGCAGGAGAACGAGCAGTACTTC
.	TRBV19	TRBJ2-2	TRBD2	CASSITGGAGELFF	TGTGCCAGTAGTATAACGGGAGGGGCCGGGGAGCTGTTTTTT
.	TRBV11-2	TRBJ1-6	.	CASRQPPAGRGYNSPLHF	TGTGCCAGCAGACAACCGCCCGCAGGGCGTGGATATAATTCACCCCTCCACTTT
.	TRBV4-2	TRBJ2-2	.	CASSQVAGASNTGELFF	TGTGCCAGCAGCCAAGTCGCAGGGGCCTCGAACACCGGGGAGCTGTTTTTT
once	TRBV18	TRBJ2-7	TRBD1	CASSLGQGAYEQYF	TGTGCCAGCTCACTGGGACAGGGGGCTTACGAGCAGTACTTC
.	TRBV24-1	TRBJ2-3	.	CATSDTRALGDTQYF	TGTGCCACCAGTGATACCAGGGCTCTTGGGGATACGCAGTATTTT
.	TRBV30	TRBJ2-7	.	CAWSQGLLYEQYF	TGTGCCTGGAGCCAGGGGCTTCTGTACGAGCAGTACTTC
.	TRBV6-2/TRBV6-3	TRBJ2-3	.	CASSYAPRGTGRDTQYF	TGTGCCAGCAGTTATGCTCCGCGCGGTACAGGTCGGGATACGCAGTATTTT
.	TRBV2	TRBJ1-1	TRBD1	CASSDPGDRVTEAFF	TGTGCCAGCAGTGACCCCGGGGACAGGGTTACTGAAGCTTTCTTT
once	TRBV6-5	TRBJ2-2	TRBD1	CASRQGAGTGELFF	TGTGCCAGCAGACAGGGGGCCGGCACCGGGGAGCTGTTTTTT
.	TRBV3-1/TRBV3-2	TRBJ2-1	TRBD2	CASSQDTIGLGQTNEQFF	TGTGCCAGCAGCCAAGATACTATAGGACTAGGTCAAACCAATGAGCAGTTCTTC
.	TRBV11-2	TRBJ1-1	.	CASSLDRGTEAFF	TGTGCCAGCAGCTTAGATCGGGGCACTGAAGCTTTCTTT
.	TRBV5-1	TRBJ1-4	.	CASSSGSGVVATNEKLFF	TGCGCCAGCAGCTCCGGATCAGGGGTGGTTGCAACTAATGAAAAACTGTTTTTT
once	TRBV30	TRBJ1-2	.	CAWSRDIHGYTF	TGTGCCTGGAGTAGGGACATCCATGGCTACACCTTC
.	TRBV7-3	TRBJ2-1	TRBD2	CASSFSGGPYNEQFF	TGTGCCAGCAGCTTTAGCGGGGGACCCTACAATGAGCAGTTCTTC
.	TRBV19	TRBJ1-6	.	CASSIREINSPLHF	TGTGCCAGTAGTATACGGGAGATTAATTCACCCCTCCACTTT
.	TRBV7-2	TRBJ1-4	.	CASSYTARGAGEKLFF	TGTGCCAGCAGCTACACCGCCCGGGGGGCGGGTGAAAAACTGTTTTTT
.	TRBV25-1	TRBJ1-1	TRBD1	CASNRGWSNTEAFF	TGTGCCAGCAACAGGGGATGGTCGAACACTGAAGCTTTCTTT
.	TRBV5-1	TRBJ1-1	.	CASSSYPGGGGTEAFF	TGCGCCAGCAGCTCTTATCCCGGGGGAGGTGGTACTGAAGCTTTCTTT
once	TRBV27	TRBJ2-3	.	CASMRLGADTQYF	TGTGCCAGCATGCGATTAGGAGCGGATACGCAGTATTTT
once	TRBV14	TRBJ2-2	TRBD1	CASRQRTGVNTGELFF	TGTGCCAGCAGGCAACGGACAGGGGTAAACACCGGGGAGCTGTTTTTT
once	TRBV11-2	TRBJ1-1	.	CASETRNTEAFF	TGTGCCTCAGAGACAAGGAACACTGAAGCTTTCTTT
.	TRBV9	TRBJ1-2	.	CASTTTMRDYGYTF	TGTGCCAGTACCACCACTATGAGGGACTATGGCTACACCTTC
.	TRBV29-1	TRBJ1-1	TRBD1	CSVTLHDRALYTEAFF	TGCAGCGTTACCCTCCACGACAGGGCGTTATACACTGAAGCTTTCTTT
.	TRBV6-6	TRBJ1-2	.	CASSNEAVTYTF	TGTGCCAGCAGTAACGAAGCGGTTACCTACACCTTC
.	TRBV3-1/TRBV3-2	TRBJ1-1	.	CASSQVRENTEAFF	TGTGCCAGCAGCCAAGTCAGGGAGAACACTGAAGCTTTCTTT
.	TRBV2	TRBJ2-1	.	CASMLTGRANEQFF	TGTGCCAGCATGTTAACAGGGAGGGCTAATGAGCAGTTCTTC